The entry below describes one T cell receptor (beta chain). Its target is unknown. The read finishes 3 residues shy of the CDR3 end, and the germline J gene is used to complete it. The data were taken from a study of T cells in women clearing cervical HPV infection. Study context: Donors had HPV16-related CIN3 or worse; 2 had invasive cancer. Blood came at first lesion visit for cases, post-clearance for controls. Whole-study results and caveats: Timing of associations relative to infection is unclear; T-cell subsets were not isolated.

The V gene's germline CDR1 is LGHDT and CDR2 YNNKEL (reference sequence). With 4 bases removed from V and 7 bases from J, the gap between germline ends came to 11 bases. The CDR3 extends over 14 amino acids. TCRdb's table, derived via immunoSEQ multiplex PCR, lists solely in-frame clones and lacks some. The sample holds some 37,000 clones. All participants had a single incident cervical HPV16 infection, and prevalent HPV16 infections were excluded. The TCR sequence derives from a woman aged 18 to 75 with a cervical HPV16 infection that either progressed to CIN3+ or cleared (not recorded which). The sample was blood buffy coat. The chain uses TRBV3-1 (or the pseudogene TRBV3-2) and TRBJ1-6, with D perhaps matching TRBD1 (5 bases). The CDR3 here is CASSPEGMNSPLHF. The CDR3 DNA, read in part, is TGTGCCAGCAGCCCGGAGGGGATGAATTCACCC.